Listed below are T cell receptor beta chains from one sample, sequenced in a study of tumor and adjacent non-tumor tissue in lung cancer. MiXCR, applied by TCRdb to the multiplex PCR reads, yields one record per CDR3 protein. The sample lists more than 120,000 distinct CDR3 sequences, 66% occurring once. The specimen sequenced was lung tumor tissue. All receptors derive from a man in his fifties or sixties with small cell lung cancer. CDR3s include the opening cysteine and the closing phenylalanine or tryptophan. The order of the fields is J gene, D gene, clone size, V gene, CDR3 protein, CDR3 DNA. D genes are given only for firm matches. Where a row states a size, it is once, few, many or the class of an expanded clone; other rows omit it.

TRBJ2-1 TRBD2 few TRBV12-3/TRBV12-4 CASSPELAGAHREQFF TGTGCCAGCAGTCCGGAGCTAGCGGGAGCACATCGAGAGCAGTTCTTC
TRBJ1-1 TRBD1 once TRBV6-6 CASRSNRGTEAFF TGTGCCAGCAGGTCCAACAGGGGCACTGAAGCTTTCTTT
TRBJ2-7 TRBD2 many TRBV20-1 CSARDPSGIDEQYF TGCAGTGCTAGAGATCCTAGCGGGATAGACGAGCAGTACTTC
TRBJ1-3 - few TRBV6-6 CASRQDGGSGNTIYF TGTGCCAGCAGACAGGACGGAGGCTCTGGAAACACCATATATTTT
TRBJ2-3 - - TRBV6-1 CASTFTETQYF TGTGCCAGCACCTTCACAGAAACGCAGTATTTT
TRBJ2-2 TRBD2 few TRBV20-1 CSAERLATGGELFF TGCAGTGCTGAGCGACTAGCGACGGGCGGGGAGCTGTTTTTT
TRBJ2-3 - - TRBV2 CASNRDFSDTQYF TGTGCCAGCAATAGGGATTTCTCAGATACGCAGTATTTT
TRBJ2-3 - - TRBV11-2 CASSLNLPDTRYF TGTGCCAGCAGCTTGAATCTCCCCGATACGCGGTATTTT
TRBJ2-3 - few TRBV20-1 CSARDPSLTQYF TGCAGTGCTAGAGACCCCTCACTTACGCAGTATTTT
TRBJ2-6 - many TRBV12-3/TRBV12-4 CASSLQGSGANVLTF TGTGCCAGCAGTTTACAGGGCTCTGGGGCCAACGTCCTGACTTTC
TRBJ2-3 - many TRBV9 CASSVDGRGADTQYF TGTGCCAGCAGCGTAGACGGTAGAGGGGCAGATACGCAGTATTTT
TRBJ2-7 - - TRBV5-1 CASSLAVTGTYEQYF TGCGCCAGCAGCTTGGCCGTGACAGGTACCTACGAGCAGTACTTC
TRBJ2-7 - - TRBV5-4 CASSFSSDEQYF TGTGCCAGCAGCTTCTCTTCTGACGAGCAGTACTTC
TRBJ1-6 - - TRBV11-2 CASSLPQSNLPLHF TGTGCCAGTAGCTTACCACAGTCTAATTTACCCCTCCACTTT
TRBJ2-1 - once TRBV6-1 CASSHETQLRYNEQFF TGTGCCAGTAGTCATGAGACACAGCTACGTTACAATGAGCAGTTCTTC
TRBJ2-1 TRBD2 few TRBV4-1 CASSPFGGSSYNEQFF TGCGCCAGCAGCCCGTTCGGCGGGAGCTCCTACAATGAGCAGTTCTTC
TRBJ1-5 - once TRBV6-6 CASNLVPGDNQPQHF TGTGCCAGCAACCTAGTTCCCGGGGACAATCAGCCCCAGCATTTT
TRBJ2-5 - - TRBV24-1 CATSDSRLETQYF TGTGCCACCAGTGATTCCAGGCTAGAGACCCAGTACTTC
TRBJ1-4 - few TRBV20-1 CSARDQGTTNEKLFF TGCAGTGCTAGAGATCAGGGGACTACTAATGAAAAACTGTTTTTT
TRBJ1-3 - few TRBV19 CASRGSGNTIYF TGTGCCAGTAGGGGCTCTGGAAACACCATATATTTT
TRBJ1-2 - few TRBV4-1 CASSQRGRGQRGYTF TGCGCCAGCAGCCAACGGGGCCGAGGGCAGAGGGGCTACACCTTC
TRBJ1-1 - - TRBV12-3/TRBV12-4 CASTDFAETFF TGTGCCAGCACTGATTTCGCTGAAACTTTCTTT
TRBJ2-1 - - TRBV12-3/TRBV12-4 CASRLPGDNEQFF TGTGCCAGCAGGCTGCCGGGAGACAATGAGCAGTTCTTC
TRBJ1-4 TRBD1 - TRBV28 CASSLMGQGARGEKLFF TGTGCCAGCAGTTTAATGGGACAGGGGGCGAGAGGTGAAAAACTGTTTTTT
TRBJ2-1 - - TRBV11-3 CASSLDGRLHHNEQLF TGTGCTAGCAGCTTGGACGGCAGACTTCATCACAATGAGCAGTTATTC
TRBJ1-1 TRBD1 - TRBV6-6 CASSVDRTGVPNTEALF TGTGCCAGCAGTGTGGACCGGACAGGGGTCCCGAACACTGAAGCTCTCTTT
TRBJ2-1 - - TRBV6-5 CTCGKRARVNEQFF TGTACCTGCGGAAAGAGGGCGCGAGTCAATGAGCAGTTCTTC
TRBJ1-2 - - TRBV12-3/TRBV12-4 CASRTQTYGYTF TGTGCCAGCAGAACACAAACCTATGGCTACACCTTC
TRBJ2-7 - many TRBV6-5 CASSRAQLPHEQYF TGTGCCAGCAGCCGGGCCCAACTGCCCCACGAGCAGTACTTC
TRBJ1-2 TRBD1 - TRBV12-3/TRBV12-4 CASSLVGGSYGYTF TGTGCCAGCAGTTTAGTAGGGGGCAGCTATGGCTACACCTTC
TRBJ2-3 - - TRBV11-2 CASRPNLDTQYF TGTGCCAGCAGGCCGAACCTGGATACGCAGTATTTT
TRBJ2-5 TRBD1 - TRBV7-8 CASSLTDRGETQYF TGTGCCAGCAGCTTAACAGACAGGGGAGAGACCCAGTACTTC
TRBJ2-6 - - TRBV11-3 CTSSPTVNVLTF TGTACCAGCAGCCCCACGGTCAACGTCCTGACTTTC
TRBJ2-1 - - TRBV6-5 CASSQAGLRGGEQFF TGTGCCAGCTCGCAGGCGGGGCTCCGTGGGGGTGAGCAGTTCTTC
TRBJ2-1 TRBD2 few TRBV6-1 CASRFLAGDNNEQFF TGTGCCAGCAGATTCCTAGCGGGAGACAACAATGAGCAGTTCTTC
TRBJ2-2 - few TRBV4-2 CASSLLGEELFF TGTGCCAGCAGCCTGTTGGGGGAGGAGCTGTTTTTT
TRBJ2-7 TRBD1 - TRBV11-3 CVSSRPGTGFHEQYF TGTGTCAGTAGCCGTCCCGGGACAGGGTTCCACGAGCAGTACTTC
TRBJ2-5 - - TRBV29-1 CSVLPRVGETQYF TGCAGCGTCTTACCCAGGGTGGGGGAGACCCAGTACTTC
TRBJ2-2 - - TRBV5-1 CPSTSKHTGELFF TGCCCAAGCACCTCGAAGCACACCGGGGAGCTGTTTTTT